The rows below give T cell receptor beta chains drawn from one sample of a study of shared clonotypes between healthy human individuals. TCRdb's copy holds only in-frame clones and misses some; the assay was immunoSEQ multiplex PCR. Among 2 million to 2.5 million clones listed, roughly 93% were seen once. Material: naive CD4+ T cells from PBMCs. All receptors come from a man between 18 and 35 years old in good health. Some clones in this sample may be carry-over from other donors' samples. Each CDR3 is given with its conserved first and last residue. A D gene is named only where the DNA matches it firmly. Some rows have no size entry. The others give once, few or many, or a class for an expanded clone.

cdr3_length: 16; j_call: TRBJ2-7; d_call: TRBD1; v_call: TRBV5-5; clone_size: once; cdr3_aa: CASSRTGTGPWGEQYF; cdr3_nt: TGTGCCAGCAGCCGAACGGGGACAGGGCCTTGGGGCGAGCAGTACTTC
cdr3_length: 14; j_call: TRBJ2-7; d_call: TRBD1; v_call: TRBV4-1; clone_size: once; cdr3_aa: CASSRIGTDYEQYF; cdr3_nt: TGTGCCAGCAGCCGTATCGGGACAGACTACGAGCAGTACTTC
cdr3_length: 13; j_call: TRBJ2-5; d_call: .; v_call: TRBV6-5; clone_size: .; cdr3_aa: CASRRRVGETQYF; cdr3_nt: TGTGCCAGCCGCAGAAGGGTGGGGGAGACCCAGTACTTC
cdr3_length: 16; j_call: TRBJ2-7; d_call: TRBD1; v_call: TRBV25-1; clone_size: .; cdr3_aa: CASSKGGQAGSYEQYF; cdr3_nt: TGTGCCAGCAGTAAGGGGGGACAGGCAGGATCCTACGAGCAGTACTTC
cdr3_length: 13; j_call: TRBJ2-5; d_call: .; v_call: TRBV29-1; clone_size: .; cdr3_aa: CSGGISTRETQYF; cdr3_nt: TGCAGCGGTGGGATTTCAACGAGGGAGACCCAGTACTTC
cdr3_length: 11; j_call: TRBJ2-5; d_call: TRBD2; v_call: TRBV2; clone_size: .; cdr3_aa: CASGTKETQYF; cdr3_nt: TGTGCCAGCGGGACTAAGGAGACCCAGTACTTC
cdr3_length: 15; j_call: TRBJ2-1; d_call: .; v_call: TRBV5-1; clone_size: .; cdr3_aa: CASSPGRSNGNEQFF; cdr3_nt: TGCGCCAGCAGCCCCGGACGGAGTAACGGCAATGAGCAGTTCTTC
cdr3_length: 14; j_call: TRBJ2-7; d_call: .; v_call: TRBV7-9; clone_size: .; cdr3_aa: CASSLRLTIDEQYF; cdr3_nt: TGTGCCAGCAGCTTAAGGTTGACGATCGACGAGCAGTACTTC
cdr3_length: 16; j_call: TRBJ2-2; d_call: TRBD2; v_call: TRBV7-3; clone_size: .; cdr3_aa: CASSSYSGRPPGELFF; cdr3_nt: TGTGCCAGCAGCTCTTATAGCGGGAGGCCGCCCGGGGAGCTGTTTTTT
cdr3_length: 13; j_call: TRBJ1-5; d_call: .; v_call: TRBV28; clone_size: .; cdr3_aa: CASRDRSNQPQHF; cdr3_nt: TGTGCCAGCAGAGACAGGAGCAATCAGCCCCAGCATTTT
cdr3_length: 15; j_call: TRBJ2-5; d_call: .; v_call: TRBV19; clone_size: .; cdr3_aa: CASSISTGPWETQYF; cdr3_nt: TGTGCCAGTAGTATCTCTACGGGACCCTGGGAGACCCAGTACTTC
cdr3_length: 14; j_call: TRBJ1-5; d_call: TRBD1; v_call: TRBV6-5; clone_size: .; cdr3_aa: CASSSTGGGQPQHF; cdr3_nt: TGTGCCAGCAGTTCGACAGGGGGCGGTCAGCCCCAGCATTTT
cdr3_length: 13; j_call: TRBJ2-5; d_call: .; v_call: TRBV7-9; clone_size: .; cdr3_aa: CASSLRGAETQYF; cdr3_nt: TGTGCCAGCAGCTTAAGGGGGGCCGAGACCCAGTACTTC
cdr3_length: 15; j_call: TRBJ2-1; d_call: TRBD2; v_call: TRBV4-1; clone_size: once; cdr3_aa: CASSHNRDYIVEQFF; cdr3_nt: TGCGCCAGCAGCCACAACCGGGACTACATAGTTGAGCAGTTCTTC
cdr3_length: 13; j_call: TRBJ1-4; d_call: TRBD1; v_call: TRBV19; clone_size: .; cdr3_aa: CASRDRTNEKLFF; cdr3_nt: TGTGCCAGTAGGGACAGGACGAATGAAAAACTGTTTTTT
cdr3_length: 14; j_call: TRBJ1-2; d_call: .; v_call: TRBV30; clone_size: .; cdr3_aa: CAWSVSGTGVGYTF; cdr3_nt: TGTGCCTGGAGTGTATCCGGGACGGGGGTTGGCTACACCTTC
cdr3_length: 14; j_call: TRBJ1-5; d_call: .; v_call: TRBV19; clone_size: .; cdr3_aa: CASSIGVGRWPQHF; cdr3_nt: TGTGCCAGTAGTATAGGGGTAGGGAGGTGGCCCCAGCATTTT
cdr3_length: 11; j_call: TRBJ2-7; d_call: .; v_call: TRBV14; clone_size: .; cdr3_aa: CASSQNYEQYF; cdr3_nt: TGTGCCAGCAGCCAGAACTACGAGCAGTACTTC